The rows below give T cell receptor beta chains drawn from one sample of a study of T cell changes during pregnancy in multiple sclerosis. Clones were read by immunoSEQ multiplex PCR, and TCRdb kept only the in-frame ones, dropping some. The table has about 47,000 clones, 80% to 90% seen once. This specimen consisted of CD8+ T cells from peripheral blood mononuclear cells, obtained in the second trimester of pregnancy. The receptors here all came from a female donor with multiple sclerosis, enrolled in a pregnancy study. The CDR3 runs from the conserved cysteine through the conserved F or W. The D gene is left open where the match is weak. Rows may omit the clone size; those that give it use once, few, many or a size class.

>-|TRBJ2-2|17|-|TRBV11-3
TGTGCCAGCAGCTTAGATATGGACAGAAAGAACACCGGGGAGCTGTTTTTT
CASSLDMDRKNTGELFF
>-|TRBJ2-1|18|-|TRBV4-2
TGTGCCAGCAGCCAAGAGGCGGGGCAATTAAGCTCCTACAATGAGCAGTTCTTC
CASSQEAGQLSSYNEQFF
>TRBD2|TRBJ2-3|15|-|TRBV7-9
TGTGCCAGCAGCTTAGCTGCGGGGGGACGAAATACGCAGTATTTT
CASSLAAGGRNTQYF
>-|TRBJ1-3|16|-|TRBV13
TGTGCCAGCAGCTTAGGGGGGAGAGTCTCTGGAAACACCATATATTTT
CASSLGGRVSGNTIYF
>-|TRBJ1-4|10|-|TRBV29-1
TGCAGCGTTGGAGGTGAAAAACTGTTTTTT
CSVGGEKLFF
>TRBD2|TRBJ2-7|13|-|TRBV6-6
TGTGCCAGCGGGGGGGACGTAGCCTACGAGCAGTACTTC
CASGGDVAYEQYF
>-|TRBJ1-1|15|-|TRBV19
TGTGCCAGTAGTCCGGGACCGGGGGGGAACACTGAAGCTTTCTTT
CASSPGPGGNTEAFF
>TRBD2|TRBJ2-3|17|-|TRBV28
TGTGCCAGCAGTTTATCCCTTAGCGGGGGCGGGGGAGATACGCAGTATTTT
CASSLSLSGGGGDTQYF
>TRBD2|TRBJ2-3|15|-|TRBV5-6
TGTGCCAGCACCCCTGGCACGGCGGGGGGGTATACGCAGTATTTT
CASTPGTAGGYTQYF
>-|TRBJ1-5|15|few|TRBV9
TGTGCCAGCAGCCCCGATGACAGTCAGAATCAGCCCCAGCATTTT
CASSPDDSQNQPQHF
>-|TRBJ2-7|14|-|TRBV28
TGTGCCAGCAGTTTATCGCAGGGCACCTACGAGCAGTACTTC
CASSLSQGTYEQYF
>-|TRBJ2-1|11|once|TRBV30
TGTGCCTGTATAGGGGTCGACGAGCAGTTCTTC
CACIGVDEQFF
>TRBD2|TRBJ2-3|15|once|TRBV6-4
TGTGCCAGCTCCTCTAGCGGGGGGGCAACAGATACGCAGTATTTT
CASSSSGGATDTQYF
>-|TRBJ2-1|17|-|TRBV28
TGTGCCAGCAGTTTATCGCCTCCGGGGGTCAGTAGCAATGAGCAGTTCTTC
CASSLSPPGVSSNEQFF
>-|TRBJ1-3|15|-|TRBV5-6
TGTGCCAGCAGCTTTCCCAGGTTCTCTGGAAACACCATATATTTT
CASSFPRFSGNTIYF
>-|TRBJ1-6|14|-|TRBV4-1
TGCGCCAGCAGCCAAGAACAGCTTAATTCACCCCTCCACTTT
CASSQEQLNSPLHF
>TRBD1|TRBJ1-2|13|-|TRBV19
TGTGCCAGTGGGACAGACCCTAACTATGGCTACACCTTC
CASGTDPNYGYTF
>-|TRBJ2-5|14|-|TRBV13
TGTGCCGTCCCCCATGGGGAGTCCCAAGAGACCCAGTACTTC
CAVPHGESQETQYF
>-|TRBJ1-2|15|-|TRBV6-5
TGTGCCAGCAGTTACGGTTTGACAGACACCTATGGCTACACCTTC
CASSYGLTDTYGYTF
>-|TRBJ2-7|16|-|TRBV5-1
TGCGCCAGCAGCCGCGGGTATAATACCATAGGCTACGAGCAGTACTTC
CASSRGYNTIGYEQYF
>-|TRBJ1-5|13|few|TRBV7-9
TGTGCCAGCAGCTTAGGCGCGGTTCAGCCCCAGCATTTT
CASSLGAVQPQHF
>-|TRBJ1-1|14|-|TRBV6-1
TGTGCCAGCAGTGAAGGCCAGGAGAACACTGAAGCTTTCTTT
CASSEGQENTEAFF
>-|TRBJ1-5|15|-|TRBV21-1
TGTGCCAGCAGCACCTACAGGGAGGGGAATCAGCCCCAGCATTTT
CASSTYREGNQPQHF
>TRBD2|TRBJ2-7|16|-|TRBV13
TGTGCCAGCAGCTTCCGGGTAGCGGGAAGCTCCTACGAGCAGTACTTC
CASSFRVAGSSYEQYF
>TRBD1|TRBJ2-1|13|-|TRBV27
TGTGCCAGCAGTTTCAACAGGGGGGATGAGCAGTTCTTC
CASSFNRGDEQFF
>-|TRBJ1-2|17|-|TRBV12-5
TGTGCTAGTGGGATAGGAGGATCGCCGTCTACTATCTATGGCTACACCTTC
CASGIGGSPSTIYGYTF
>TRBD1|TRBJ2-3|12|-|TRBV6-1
TGTGCCACGGGACAGGACACAGATACGCAGTATTTT
CATGQDTDTQYF
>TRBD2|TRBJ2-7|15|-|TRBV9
TGTGCCAGCAGCACCCGTCCGGGAGGGGGGTACGAGCAGTACTTC
CASSTRPGGGYEQYF
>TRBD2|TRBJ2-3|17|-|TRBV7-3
TGTGCCAGCAGCTTAGTAGGGCCTAGCGGGGGGGCAGATACGCAGTATTTT
CASSLVGPSGGADTQYF
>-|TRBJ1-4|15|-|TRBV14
TGTGCCAGCAGCCAAGGGACAAGCCCTAATGAAAAACTGTTTTTT
CASSQGTSPNEKLFF
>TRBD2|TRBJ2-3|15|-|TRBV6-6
TGTGCCAGTCTAACCGGGACTAGTAGCGCAGATACGCAGTATTTT
CASLTGTSSADTQYF
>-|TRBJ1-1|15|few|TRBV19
TGTGCCAGTAGCCCGGCATGGGCAGCGAACACTGAAGCTTTCTTT
CASSPAWAANTEAFF
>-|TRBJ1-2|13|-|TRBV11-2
TGTGCCAGCAGCCCTCGAGGGCCCTATGGCTACACCTTC
CASSPRGPYGYTF
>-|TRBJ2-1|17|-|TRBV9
TGTGCCAGCAGCGTACCCAGGGGCGGGGGAGACTACAATGAGCAGTTCTTC
CASSVPRGGGDYNEQFF
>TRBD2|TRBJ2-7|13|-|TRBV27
TGTGCCAGCAGTTTAGCGGGGGGCTACGAGCAGTACTTC
CASSLAGGYEQYF
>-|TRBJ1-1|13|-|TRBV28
TGTGCCAGCAGTTTGGGCGTGAACACTGAAGCTTTCTTT
CASSLGVNTEAFF
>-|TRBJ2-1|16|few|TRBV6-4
TGTGCCAGCAGTGACACTTTAGGGGGGGCGTCGAATGAGCAGTTCTTC
CASSDTLGGASNEQFF
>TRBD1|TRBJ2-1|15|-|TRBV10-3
TGTGCCATCAGTGATTCAGGGGGCGCCTACAATGAGCAGTTCTTC
CAISDSGGAYNEQFF
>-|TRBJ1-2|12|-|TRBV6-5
TGTGCCAGCGGTCCGCGGCTACATGGCTACACCTTC
CASGPRLHGYTF
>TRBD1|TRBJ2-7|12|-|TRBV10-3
TGTGCCATAGGGACAGCCTCCTACGAGCAGTACTTC
CAIGTASYEQYF
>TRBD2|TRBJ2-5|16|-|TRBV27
TGTGCCAGCAGTTTACAGGGACTAGCGGGGGCAGAGACCCAGTACTTC
CASSLQGLAGAETQYF
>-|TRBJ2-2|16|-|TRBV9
TGTGCCAGCAGCCCCCTAGCGATACCCTACACCGGGGAGCTGTTTTTT
CASSPLAIPYTGELFF
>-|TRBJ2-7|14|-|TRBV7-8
TGTGCCAGCAGCTTAGTAGACGGAGGCTACGAGCAGTACTTC
CASSLVDGGYEQYF
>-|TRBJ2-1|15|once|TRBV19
TGTGCCAGTAGTATCGACGGGAATCGGTACAATGAGCAGTTCTTC
CASSIDGNRYNEQFF
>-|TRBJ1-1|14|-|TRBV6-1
TGTGCCAGCAGTGACGTCACAGGGTGGACTGAAGCTTTCTTT
CASSDVTGWTEAFF